The T cell receptor (beta chain) described here comes from a study of T cells after yellow fever vaccination. About the research overall: In the case of low-cell-number fractions, SMART-Seq v4 Ultra Low Input was used for preparation.

5'RACE template switching added a universal primer site and UMIs to TCR cDNA. In TCRdb, the 5' RACE reads were re-called with MiXCR into one record per CDR3 protein. In the table there are approximately 510,000 distinct CDR3 sequences, 21% of which are singletons. The CDR3 length is 14 residues. Germline V lookup: CDR1 GTSNPN, CDR2 SVGIG (reference sequence). Trimming removed 3 bases at V and 5 bases at J, with 13 bases between. The chain couples TRBV30 to TRBJ2-2; D gene ambiguous. The receptor's source is a man younger than 35 who received the YFV17D yellow fever vaccine. This specimen was PBMCs, taken roughly 20 days after the first yellow fever vaccination. The CDR3, as DNA: TGTGCCTGGAGAGAACGGCTTTGGACCGGGGAGCTGTTTTTT. It translates to CAWRERLWTGELFF.